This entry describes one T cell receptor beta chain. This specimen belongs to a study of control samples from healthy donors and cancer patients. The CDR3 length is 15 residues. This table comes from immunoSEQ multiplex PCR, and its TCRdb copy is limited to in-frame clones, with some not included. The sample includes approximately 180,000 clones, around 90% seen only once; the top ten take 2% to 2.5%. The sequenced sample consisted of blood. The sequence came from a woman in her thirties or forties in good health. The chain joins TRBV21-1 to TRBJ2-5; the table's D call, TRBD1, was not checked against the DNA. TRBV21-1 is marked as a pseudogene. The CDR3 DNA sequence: TGTGCCAGCAGCACCGGGACAATCCTCCAAGAGACCCAGTACTTC. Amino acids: CASSTGTILQETQYF.